The T cell receptor beta chain described here comes from a study of blood T cells in healthy people across ages. Germline CDR1 is MNHEY and CDR2 is SVGAGI. The V end was cut by 4 bases, the J end by 8 bases, with 20 bases between. The CDR3 has 16 residues. The study recruited healthy Caucasian donors from Russia who were aged about 6 to 95. Then a second PCR, running roughly 7 to 11 cycles, was carried out with a sample-barcoded 5' primer and a J-beta primer mix. A template-switch adaptor containing 12 random nucleotides labeled each cDNA molecule. TCRdb re-derived calls from the 5' RACE reads in MiXCR, one entry per CDR3 protein. The repertoire holds around 870,000 distinct CDR3 sequences, with 29% as singletons. This clonotype was picked up one time.

The sequenced sample was blood. J is TRBJ1-4 and V is TRBV6-5, with D unresolved. This TCR was recovered from a woman older than 75 in good health. This CDR3 reads CASSSPAASMGEKLFF. CDR3 coding DNA: TGTGCCAGCAGTTCCCCGGCCGCCAGTATGGGGGAAAAACTGTTTTTT.